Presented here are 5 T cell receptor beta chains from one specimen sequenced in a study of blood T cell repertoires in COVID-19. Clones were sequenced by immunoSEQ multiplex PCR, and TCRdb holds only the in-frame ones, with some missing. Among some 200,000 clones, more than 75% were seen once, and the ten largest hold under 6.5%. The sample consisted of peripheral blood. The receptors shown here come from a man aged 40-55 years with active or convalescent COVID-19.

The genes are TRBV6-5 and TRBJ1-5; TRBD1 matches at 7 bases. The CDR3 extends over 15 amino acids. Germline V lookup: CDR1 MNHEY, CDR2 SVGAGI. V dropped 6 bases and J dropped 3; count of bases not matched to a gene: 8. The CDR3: CASRSGTANNQPQHF. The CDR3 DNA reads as TGTGCCAGCAGGTCCGGGACAGCCAACAATCAGCCCCAGCATTTT.

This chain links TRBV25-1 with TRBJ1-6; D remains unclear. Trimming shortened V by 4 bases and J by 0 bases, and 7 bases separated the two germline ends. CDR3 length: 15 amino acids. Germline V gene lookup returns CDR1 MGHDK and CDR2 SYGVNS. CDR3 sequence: CASSATSSYNSPLHF. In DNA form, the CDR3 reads TGTGCCAGCAGTGCTACGAGCTCCTATAATTCACCCCTCCACTTT.

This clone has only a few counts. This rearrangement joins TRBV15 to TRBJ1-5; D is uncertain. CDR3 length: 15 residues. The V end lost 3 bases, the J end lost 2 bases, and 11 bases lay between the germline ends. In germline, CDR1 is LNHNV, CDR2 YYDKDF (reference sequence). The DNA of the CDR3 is TGTGCCACCAGCAGTAGTTCACTACGCAATCAGCCCCAGCATTTT. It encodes CATSSSSLRNQPQHF.

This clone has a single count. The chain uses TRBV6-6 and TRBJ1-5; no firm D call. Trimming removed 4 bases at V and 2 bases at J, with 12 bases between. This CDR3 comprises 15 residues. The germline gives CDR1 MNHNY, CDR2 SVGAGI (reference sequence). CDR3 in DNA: TGTGCCAGCAGTTTCGAGGTGCGTGGCAATCAGCCCCAGCATTTT. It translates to CASSFEVRGNQPQHF.

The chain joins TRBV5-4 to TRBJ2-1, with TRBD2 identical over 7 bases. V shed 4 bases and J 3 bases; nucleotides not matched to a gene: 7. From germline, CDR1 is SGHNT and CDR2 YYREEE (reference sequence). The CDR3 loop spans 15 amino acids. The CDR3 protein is CASSALGGSYNEQFF. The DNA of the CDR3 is TGTGCCAGCAGCGCCTTGGGCGGGAGCTACAATGAGCAGTTCTTC.